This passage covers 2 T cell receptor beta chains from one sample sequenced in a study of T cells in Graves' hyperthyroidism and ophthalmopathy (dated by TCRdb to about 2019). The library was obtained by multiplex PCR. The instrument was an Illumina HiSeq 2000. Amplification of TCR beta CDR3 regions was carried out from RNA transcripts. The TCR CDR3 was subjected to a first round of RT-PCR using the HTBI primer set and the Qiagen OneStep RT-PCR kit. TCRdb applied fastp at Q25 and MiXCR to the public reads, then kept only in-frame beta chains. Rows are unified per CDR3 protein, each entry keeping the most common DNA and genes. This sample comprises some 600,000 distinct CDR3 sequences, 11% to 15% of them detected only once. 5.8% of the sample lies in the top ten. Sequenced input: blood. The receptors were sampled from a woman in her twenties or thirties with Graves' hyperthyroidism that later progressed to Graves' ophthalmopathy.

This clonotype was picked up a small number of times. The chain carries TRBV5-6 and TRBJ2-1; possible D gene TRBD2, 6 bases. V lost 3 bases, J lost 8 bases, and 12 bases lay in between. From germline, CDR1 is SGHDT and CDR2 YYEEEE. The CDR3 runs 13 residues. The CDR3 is CASSSPGLDEQFF. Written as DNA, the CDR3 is TGTGCCAGCAGCTCCCCGGGACTCGATGAGCAGTTCTTC.

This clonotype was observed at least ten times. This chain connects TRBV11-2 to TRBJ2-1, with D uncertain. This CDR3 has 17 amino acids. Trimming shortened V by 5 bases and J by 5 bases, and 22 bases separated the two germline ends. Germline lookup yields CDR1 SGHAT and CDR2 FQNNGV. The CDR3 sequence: CASSVRNSGRPHNEQFF. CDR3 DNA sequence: TGTGCCAGCAGCGTCCGAAACTCCGGGCGACCCCACAATGAGCAGTTCTTC.